These T cell receptor beta chains were read from a single sample in a study of beta chain features in type 1 diabetes. TCRdb's table, derived via immunoSEQ multiplex PCR, lists solely in-frame clones and lacks some. The data show some 900,000 clones, roughly 15% seen once. The sample was naive CD4+ T cells from blood. The origin of the receptors is a woman between 18 and 29 years old in good health. CDR3s include the opening cysteine and the closing phenylalanine or tryptophan. Fields, in order: V gene, D gene, CDR3 length, J gene, clone size, CDR3 DNA, CDR3 protein. The D gene is left open where the match is weak. Clone size, where shown, is once, few, many, or a class for clones that have expanded.

TRBV21-1,NA,15,TRBJ2-5,NA,TGTGCCAGCAGCCCTGAACAGGGAGCTCAAGAGACCCAGTACTTC,CASSPEQGAQETQYF
TRBV28,TRBD1,15,TRBJ2-7,NA,TGTGCCAGCAGTTTTACCGGGACAGGCCTCTACGAGCAGTACTTC,CASSFTGTGLYEQYF
TRBV4-1,NA,14,TRBJ2-3,few,TGCGCCAGCAGGACAGAGATCAGCACAGATACGCAGTATTTT,CASRTEISTDTQYF
TRBV7-9,NA,13,TRBJ2-6,few,TGTGCCAGCAGCTTCCCCCAACCCGGCGTCCTGACTTTC,CASSFPQPGVLTF
TRBV7-3,NA,13,TRBJ1-3,NA,TGTGCCAGCAGCGCGAGCTCTGGAAACACCATATATTTT,CASSASSGNTIYF
TRBV9,NA,16,TRBJ2-7,NA,TGTGCCAGCAGCGTAGACTTCGACAGCCTCGCCTACGAGCAGTACTTC,CASSVDFDSLAYEQYF
TRBV14,TRBD2,18,TRBJ2-2,NA,TGTGCCAGCAGCCAAGGAGCCAGCGGGAGGAGGTTGGCCGGGGAGCTGTTTTTT,CASSQGASGRRLAGELFF
TRBV27,NA,15,TRBJ2-7,NA,TGTGCCAGCAGTTTATCTGGTTTAAACGTCTACGAGCAGTACTTC,CASSLSGLNVYEQYF
TRBV19,NA,13,TRBJ2-5,few,TGTGCCAGTAGTATCCAGAGTCGGGAGACCCAGTACTTC,CASSIQSRETQYF
TRBV2,NA,14,TRBJ1-5,NA,TGTGCCAGCAGTGAAGCCTGGGAAGGTCAGCCCCAGCATTTT,CASSEAWEGQPQHF
TRBV6-5,TRBD1,15,TRBJ1-1,NA,TGTGCCAGCAGTAGAACAGGGGCTAGTTACACTGAAGCTTTCTTT,CASSRTGASYTEAFF
TRBV28,TRBD1,14,TRBJ2-7,few,TGTGCCAGCAGTTCGGGACAGGGTATCTACGAGCAGTACTTC,CASSSGQGIYEQYF
TRBV27,NA,17,TRBJ2-5,NA,TGTGCCAGCAGTCCCGCTTTAGGGGGGGTCAGGCGGGAGACCCAGTACTTC,CASSPALGGVRRETQYF
TRBV28,TRBD1,14,TRBJ1-1,NA,TGTGCCAGCAGTTCGGGACAGAAGAACACTGAAGCTTTCTTT,CASSSGQKNTEAFF
TRBV5-6,NA,15,TRBJ1-4,NA,TGTGCCAGCAGCTTGAGTACAACCTCTAATGAAAAACTGTTTTTT,CASSLSTTSNEKLFF
TRBV11-2,NA,14,TRBJ2-6,NA,TGTGCCAGCAGCAAACCCTCTGGGGCCAACGTCCTGACTTTC,CASSKPSGANVLTF
TRBV10-2,TRBD2,15,TRBJ2-1,NA,TGCGCCAGCAGTAGACTAGCGGCGGAATACAATGAGCAGTTCTTC,CASSRLAAEYNEQFF
TRBV14,NA,15,TRBJ2-7,few,TGTGCCAGCAGCCCCCAGTGGGGCGGCTCCTACGAGCAGTACTTC,CASSPQWGGSYEQYF
TRBV9,TRBD2,18,TRBJ2-2,few,TGTGCCAGCAGCGTTGACTCCAGACTAGCGGGTTCCACCGGGGAGCTGTTTTTT,CASSVDSRLAGSTGELFF
TRBV4-2,TRBD1,16,TRBJ2-7,NA,TGTGCCAGCAGCCAGGGACAGCTATTGAGGACCTACGAGCAGTACTTC,CASSQGQLLRTYEQYF
TRBV10-3,TRBD2,16,TRBJ2-3,few,TGTGCCATCAGTGAGACAGTGACTAGCACGCCAGATACGCAGTATTTT,CAISETVTSTPDTQYF
TRBV20-1,TRBD2,11,TRBJ2-5,few,TGCACTAGCGGGAGAGGAGAGACCCAGTACTTC,CTSGRGETQYF
TRBV18,NA,17,TRBJ2-2,NA,TGTGCCAGCTCACCACTTGCAGGAGCCCCGAACACCGGGGAGCTGTTTTTT,CASSPLAGAPNTGELFF
TRBV5-4,TRBD1,16,TRBJ2-1,NA,TGTGCCAGCAGTTTCTCCGGGACAGGGGGCTACAATGAGCAGTTCTTC,CASSFSGTGGYNEQFF
TRBV18,TRBD1,14,TRBJ1-2,few,TGTGCCAGCTCACCACCGGGACAGGGGTCTGGCTACACCTTC,CASSPPGQGSGYTF
TRBV9,TRBD2,15,TRBJ2-1,NA,TGTGCCAGCAGCGCTACTAGCGGGAGAGGAAATGAGCAGTTCTTC,CASSATSGRGNEQFF
TRBV11-2,TRBD1,14,TRBJ1-2,few,TGTGCCAGCAGCCCAGACAGGGGTTACCGTGGCTACACCTTC,CASSPDRGYRGYTF
TRBV29-1,NA,13,TRBJ2-3,few,TGCAGCGCGTGGGACCGAAACACAGATACGCAGTATTTT,CSAWDRNTDTQYF
TRBV7-2,NA,14,TRBJ2-7,few,TGTGCCAGCAGGCCAGGGGTAGGCCTCTACGAGCAGTACTTC,CASRPGVGLYEQYF
TRBV15,NA,14,TRBJ1-5,NA,TGTGCCACCAGCAGTGACAATTACAATCAGCCCCAGCATTTT,CATSSDNYNQPQHF
TRBV27,NA,12,TRBJ2-2,few,TGTGCCAGCAGCAGTAACACCGGGGAGCTGTTTTTT,CASSSNTGELFF
TRBV18,NA,14,TRBJ1-1,NA,TGTGCCAGCTCACCCTCAAAAGGGACGTCTGAAGCTTTCTTT,CASSPSKGTSEAFF
TRBV28,NA,16,TRBJ2-2,NA,TGTGCCAGGATCGTACATGGAATTTTTTTCTCCGGGGAGCTGTTTTTT,CARIVHGIFFSGELFF
TRBV19,TRBD2,16,TRBJ2-7,NA,TGTGCCAGTAGTCGAGTTCCACTAGCGGGAGTCCACGAGCAGTACTTC,CASSRVPLAGVHEQYF
TRBV18,NA,11,TRBJ1-1,NA,TGTGCCAGCTCACAGGGCACTGAAGCTTTCTTT,CASSQGTEAFF
TRBV27,TRBD2,16,TRBJ2-1,NA,TGTGCCAGCAGTTCCCGACTAGCGGGGACGAACAATGAGCAGTTCTTC,CASSSRLAGTNNEQFF
TRBV2,NA,13,TRBJ2-7,NA,TGTGCCAGCCGAGGGGGGGGCTCCTACGAGCAGTACTTC,CASRGGGSYEQYF
TRBV2,NA,13,TRBJ2-7,NA,TGTGCCAGCAAGGGGCTAGCCCCCTGGGAGCAGTACTTC,CASKGLAPWEQYF
TRBV15,NA,13,TRBJ1-1,few,TGTGCCACCAGCAGGACCAAGGGGAGAGAAGCTTTCTTT,CATSRTKGREAFF
TRBV28,TRBD1,15,TRBJ1-5,NA,TGTGCCAGCAGACCATACAGGGGGCCCCATCAGCCCCAGCATTTT,CASRPYRGPHQPQHF
TRBV27,NA,13,TRBJ1-5,few,TGTGCCAGCAGTCGACAGAGCAATCAGCCCCAGCATTTT,CASSRQSNQPQHF
TRBV25-1,NA,13,TRBJ2-3,NA,TGTGCCAGCAGTAGGGACTGGGAAGATACGCAGTATTTT,CASSRDWEDTQYF
TRBV5-4,NA,16,TRBJ2-3,few,TGTGCCAGCAGCTACGTTCCCACCGGGACAACAGATACGCAGTATTTT,CASSYVPTGTTDTQYF